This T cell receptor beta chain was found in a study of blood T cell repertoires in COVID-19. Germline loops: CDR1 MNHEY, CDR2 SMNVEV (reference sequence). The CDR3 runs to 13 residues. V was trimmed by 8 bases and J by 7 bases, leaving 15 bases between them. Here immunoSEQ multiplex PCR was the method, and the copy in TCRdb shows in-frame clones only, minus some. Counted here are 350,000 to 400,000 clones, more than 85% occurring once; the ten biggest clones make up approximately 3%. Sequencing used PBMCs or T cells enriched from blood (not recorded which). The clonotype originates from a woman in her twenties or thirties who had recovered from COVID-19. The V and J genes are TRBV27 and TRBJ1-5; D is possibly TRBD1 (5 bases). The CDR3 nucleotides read TGTGCCAGCGCATGGCAGGGTCACCAGCCCCAGCATTTT. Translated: CASAWQGHQPQHF.